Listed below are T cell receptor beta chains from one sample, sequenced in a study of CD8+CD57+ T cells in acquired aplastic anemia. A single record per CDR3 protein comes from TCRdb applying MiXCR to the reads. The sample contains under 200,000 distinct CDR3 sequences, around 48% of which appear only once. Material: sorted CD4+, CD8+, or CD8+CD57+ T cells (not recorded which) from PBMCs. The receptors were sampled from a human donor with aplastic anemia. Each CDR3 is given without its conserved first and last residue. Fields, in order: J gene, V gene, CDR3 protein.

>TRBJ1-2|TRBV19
ASSTEFRTYGYT
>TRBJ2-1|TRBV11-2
ASSDTPGLGGRNEQF
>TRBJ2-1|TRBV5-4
ASTRTGDNEQF
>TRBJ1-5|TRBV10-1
ASRPAGQGRYSNQPQH
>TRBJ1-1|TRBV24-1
ATSDLQGAF
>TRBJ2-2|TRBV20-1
SATRQWSGELF
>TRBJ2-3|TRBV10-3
AAGGEDTQY
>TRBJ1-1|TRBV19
ASTLGQGRTEAF
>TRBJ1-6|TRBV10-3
AGGSSYNSPLH
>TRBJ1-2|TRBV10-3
AISDSRGLNYGYT